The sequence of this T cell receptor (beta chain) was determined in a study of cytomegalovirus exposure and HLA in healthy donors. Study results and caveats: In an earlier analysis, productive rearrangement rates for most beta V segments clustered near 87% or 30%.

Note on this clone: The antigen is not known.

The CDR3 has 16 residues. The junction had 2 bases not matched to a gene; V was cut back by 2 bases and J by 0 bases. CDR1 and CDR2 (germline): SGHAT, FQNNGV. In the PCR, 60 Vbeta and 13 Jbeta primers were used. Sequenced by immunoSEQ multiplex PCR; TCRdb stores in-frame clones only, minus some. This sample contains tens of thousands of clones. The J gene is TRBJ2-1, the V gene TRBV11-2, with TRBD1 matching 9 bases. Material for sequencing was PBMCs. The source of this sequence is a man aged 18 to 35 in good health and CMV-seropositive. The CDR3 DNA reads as TGTGCCAGCAGCTTACAGGACAGGGGCTCCTACAATGAGCAGTTCTTC. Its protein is CASSLQDRGSYNEQFF. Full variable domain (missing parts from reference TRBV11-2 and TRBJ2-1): EAGVAQSPRYKIIEKRQSVAFWCNPISGHATLYWYQQILGQGPKLLIQFQNNGVVDDSQLPKDRFSAERLKGVDSTLKIQPAKLEDSAVYLCASSLQDRGSYNEQFFGPGTRLTVL.